This T cell receptor (beta chain) was documented in a study of T-cell reconstitution after alpha-beta-depleted transplantation in children. J was trimmed by 4 bases and V by 2 bases; bases with no gene match: 5. The CDR3 is 16 residues long. This clonotype was detected only a few times. Preparing the TCRbeta library involved the use of unique molecular identifiers. TCRdb re-called the PCR reads with MiXCR, one entry per CDR3 protein. The table shows about 270,000 distinct CDR3 sequences, with almost 10% occurring only once. V gene TRBV12-3 or TRBV12-4 combines with J gene TRBJ2-1; 10 nucleotides agree with TRBD2. The specimen was PBMCs from the stem cell graft donor, collected from the stem cell graft. The source is a human donor who donated a stem cell graft to a child with SCID. The CDR3 reads CASSLSSGGLYNEQFF. The CDR3 DNA reads TGTGCCAGCAGTTTATCTAGCGGGGGCCTGTACAATGAGCAGTTCTTC.